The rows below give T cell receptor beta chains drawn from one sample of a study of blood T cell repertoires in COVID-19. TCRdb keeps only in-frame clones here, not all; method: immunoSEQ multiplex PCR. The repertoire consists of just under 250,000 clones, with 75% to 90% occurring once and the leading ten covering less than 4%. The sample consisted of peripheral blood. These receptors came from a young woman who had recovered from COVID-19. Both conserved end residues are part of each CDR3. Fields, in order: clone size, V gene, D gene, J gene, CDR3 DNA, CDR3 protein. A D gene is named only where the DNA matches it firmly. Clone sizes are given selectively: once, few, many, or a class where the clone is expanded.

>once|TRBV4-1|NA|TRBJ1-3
TGCGCCAGCAGCTTCGGGACAAACTCTGGAAACACCATATATTTT
CASSFGTNSGNTIYF
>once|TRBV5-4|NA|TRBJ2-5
TGTGCCAGCAGCTCTTTAGGAGGTGAGACCCAGTACTTC
CASSSLGGETQYF
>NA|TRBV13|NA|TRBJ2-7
TGTGCCAGCAGCTTCGGACGGACTTCCTACGAGCAGTACTTC
CASSFGRTSYEQYF
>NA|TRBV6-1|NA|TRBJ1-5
TGTGCCAGCAGTGAGGGCTATGATCAGCCCCAGCATTTT
CASSEGYDQPQHF
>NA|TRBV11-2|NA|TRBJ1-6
TGTGCCAGCAGCTTAACTTTGCAGGCTAATTCACCCCTCCACTTT
CASSLTLQANSPLHF
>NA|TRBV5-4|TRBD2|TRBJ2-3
TGTGCCAGCAGCTTAAAGACTAGCGGGGGACCTGTCACAGATACGCAGTATTTT
CASSLKTSGGPVTDTQYF
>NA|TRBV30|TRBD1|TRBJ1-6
TGTGCCTGGAGTGTACTCGGGACAGGGTATTCACCCCTCCACTTT
CAWSVLGTGYSPLHF
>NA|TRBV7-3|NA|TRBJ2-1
TGTGCCAGCAGCTTACAGGAATCCAATGAGCAGTTCTTC
CASSLQESNEQFF
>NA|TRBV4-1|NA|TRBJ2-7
TGCGCCAGCAGCCAAGACAGGCTATCCTACGAGCAGTACTTC
CASSQDRLSYEQYF
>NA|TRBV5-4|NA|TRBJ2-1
TGTGCCAGCAGCTTGTCACCTAGCCGTGATGAGCAGTTCTTC
CASSLSPSRDEQFF
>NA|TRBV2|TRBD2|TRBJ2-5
TGTGCCAGCAGTGGAGAACCGGGACTAGGAGAGACCCAGTACTTC
CASSGEPGLGETQYF
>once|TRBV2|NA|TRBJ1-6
TGTGCCAGCCACAAGTCTGATTCACCCCTCCACTTT
CASHKSDSPLHF
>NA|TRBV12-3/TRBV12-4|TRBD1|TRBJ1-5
TGTGCCAGCAGCCACAGGGGTACGCCCCAGCATTTT
CASSHRGTPQHF
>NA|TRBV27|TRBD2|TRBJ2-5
TGTGCCAGCAGTTTACATAGCGGGGATCATGGGGAGACCCAGTACTTC
CASSLHSGDHGETQYF
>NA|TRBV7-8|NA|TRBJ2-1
TGTGCCAGCAGCTTAGATGCGGGGACTCTGAAAGTGTTCTTC
CASSLDAGTLKVFF
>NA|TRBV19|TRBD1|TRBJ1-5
TGTGCCAGTAGTAACCGGGACAGGGGAATAGGCAATCAGCCCCAGCATTTT
CASSNRDRGIGNQPQHF
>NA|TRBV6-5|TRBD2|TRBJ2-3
TGTGCCAGCAGTCCCCATTCCGGGGGGGGCGGTACGCAGTATTTT
CASSPHSGGGGTQYF
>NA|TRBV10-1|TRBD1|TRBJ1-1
TGCGCCAGCAGTGGGGACAGGGATGGCACTGAAGCTTTCTTT
CASSGDRDGTEAFF
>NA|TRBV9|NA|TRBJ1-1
TGTGCCAGCAGCGTAGTACAGACGAACACTGAAGCTTTCTTT
CASSVVQTNTEAFF
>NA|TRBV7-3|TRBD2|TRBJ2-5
TGTGCCAGCAGCTTTGGACTAGCGGGGCCCCAAGAGACCCAGTACTTC
CASSFGLAGPQETQYF
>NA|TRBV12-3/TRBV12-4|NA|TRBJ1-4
TGTGCCAGCAACAGGCCTAATGAAAAACTGTTTTTT
CASNRPNEKLFF
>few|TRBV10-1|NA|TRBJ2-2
TGCGCCAGCAGTGAGAAACGGGGGACCGGGGAGCTGTTTTTT
CASSEKRGTGELFF
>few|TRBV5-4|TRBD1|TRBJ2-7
TGTGCCAGCAGTCTCGGACAGGGTAAAGGTTACGAGCAGTACTTC
CASSLGQGKGYEQYF
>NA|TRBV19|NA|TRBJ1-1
TGTGCCAGTAGTATAACAGGCCGTGGAACTGAAGCTTTCTTT
CASSITGRGTEAFF
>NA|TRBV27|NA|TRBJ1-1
TGTGCCAGCAGTTTACAGTACATGAACACTGAAGCTTTCTTT
CASSLQYMNTEAFF
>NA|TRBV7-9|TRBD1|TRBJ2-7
TGTGCCAGCAGCCCGCCCGATCCGGGACAGACCTACGAGCAGTACTTC
CASSPPDPGQTYEQYF
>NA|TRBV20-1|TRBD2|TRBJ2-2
TGCAGTGCTAGTTGGGCGGGGGAGGTCACCGGGGAGCTGTTTTTT
CSASWAGEVTGELFF
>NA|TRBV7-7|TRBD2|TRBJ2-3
TGTGCCAGCAGCAGGCTCCGTCCCGGGACTAGCGGGGGGGCCGGCACAGATACGCAGTATTTT
CASSRLRPGTSGGAGTDTQYF
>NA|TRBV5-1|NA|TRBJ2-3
TGCGCCAGCAGCTTAGGGGCAGATACGCAGTATTTT
CASSLGADTQYF
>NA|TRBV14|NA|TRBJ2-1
TGTGCCAGCAGCCTCTTAGGGAGCTCCTACAATGAGCAGTTCTTC
CASSLLGSSYNEQFF
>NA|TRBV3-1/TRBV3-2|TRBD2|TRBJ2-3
TGTGCCAGCAGCCACGGGGGGGGCGCAGATACGCAGTATTTT
CASSHGGGADTQYF
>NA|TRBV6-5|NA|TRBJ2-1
TGTGCCAGCAGTTACTCGGGACGGGTGGGACTGTTCTTC
CASSYSGRVGLFF
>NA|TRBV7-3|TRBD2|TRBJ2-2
TGTGCCAGCAGCCAGATAGCGGGGGGAGACACCGGGGAGCTGTTTTTT
CASSQIAGGDTGELFF
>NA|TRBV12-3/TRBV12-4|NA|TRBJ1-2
TGTGCCAGCAGTTTGGACAGCCCCTATGGCTACACCTTC
CASSLDSPYGYTF
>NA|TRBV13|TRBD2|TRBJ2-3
TGTGCCAGCAGCTCCCGGACTAGCGTTTTTTCGGATACGCAGTATTTT
CASSSRTSVFSDTQYF
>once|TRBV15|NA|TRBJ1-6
TGTGCCACCAGCAAGGGTCAGGGGACCCTCCACTTT
CATSKGQGTLHF
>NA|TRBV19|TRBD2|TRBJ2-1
TGTGCCAGTAGTATACGAAGCGGGGGCAATGAGCAGTTCTTC
CASSIRSGGNEQFF
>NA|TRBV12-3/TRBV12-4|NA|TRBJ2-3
TGTGCCAGCAGCGAGCTCACAGATACGCAGTATTTT
CASSELTDTQYF
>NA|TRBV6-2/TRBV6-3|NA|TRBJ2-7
TGTGCCAGCAGTTACAGGGAGGACGAGCAGTACTTC
CASSYREDEQYF
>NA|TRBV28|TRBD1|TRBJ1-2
TGTGCCAGCAGTCAAGGATGGACAGGGCCTGGCTACACCTTC
CASSQGWTGPGYTF
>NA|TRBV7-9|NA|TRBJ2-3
TGTGCCAGCAGCCCAGGCCTTCTTGGCACAGATACGCAGTATTTT
CASSPGLLGTDTQYF
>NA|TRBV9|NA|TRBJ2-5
TGTGCCAGCAGCCCCTCTGGGGGGTCTGGGGTCGAGACCCAGTACTTC
CASSPSGGSGVETQYF
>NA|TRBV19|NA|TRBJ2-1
TGTGCCAGTAGTATTTCGTCAGTGTCTGCCAACAATGAGCAGTTCTTC
CASSISSVSANNEQFF
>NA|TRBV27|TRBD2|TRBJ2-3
TGTGCAAGCAAGTCGCGGGTTAGCGGGGTCACAGATACGCAGTATTTT
CASKSRVSGVTDTQYF
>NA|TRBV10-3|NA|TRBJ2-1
TGTGCCATCAGTGGCACAGCGGCAAATTCTTACAATGAGCAGTTCTTC
CAISGTAANSYNEQFF
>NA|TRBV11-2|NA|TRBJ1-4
TGTGCCAGCAGCCAATTAGGGGGTAATGAAAAACTGTTTTTT
CASSQLGGNEKLFF
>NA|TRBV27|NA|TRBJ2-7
TGTGCCAGCAGCCTCACAGGGTACTACGAGCAGTACTTC
CASSLTGYYEQYF
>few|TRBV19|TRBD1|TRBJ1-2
TGTGCCAGTAAGACCATGGACAGGGGCCATGGCTACACCTTC
CASKTMDRGHGYTF
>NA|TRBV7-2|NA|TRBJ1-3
TGTGCCAGCAGCTTAGCCGGGGCGGGAGTTGGAAACACCATATATTTT
CASSLAGAGVGNTIYF
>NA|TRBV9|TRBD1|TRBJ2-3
TGTGCCAGCAGCCCCCGACAGGGGGGCACAGATACGCAGTATTTT
CASSPRQGGTDTQYF
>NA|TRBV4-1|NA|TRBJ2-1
TGCGCCAGCAGCCAAGAAAGGGTAGGGGCCTACAATGAGCAGTTCTTC
CASSQERVGAYNEQFF
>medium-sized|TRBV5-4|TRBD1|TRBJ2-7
TGTGCCAGCAGCCTACCGCTTGACCCGGACAGGGTATCCGAGCAGTACTTC
CASSLPLDPDRVSEQYF
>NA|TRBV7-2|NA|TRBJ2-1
TGTGCCAGCAGCCCAGAAGGGGTTTGGGCCTACAATGAGCAGTTCTTC
CASSPEGVWAYNEQFF